One sample yielded the 32 T cell receptor beta chains listed below, sequenced in a study of human T cells and chemical hapten exposure. Time point meaning: patch test 1, 2 weeks after DPC sensitization. Documented treatment: therapeutic diphenylcyclopropenone sensitization with weekly scalp DPC. One entry per CDR3 protein results from TCRdb running MiXCR on the RACE reads. The data hold about 100,000 distinct CDR3 sequences, with roughly 9.6% observed a single time. The material was whole blood, obtained in connection with sensitization to the hapten diphenylcyclopropenone (DPC). Source of these receptors: a middle-aged woman with alopecia areata. Some clones in this sample may be carry-over from other donors' samples.

The chain carries TRBV3-1 and TRBJ2-1; the D gene is possibly TRBD2 (6 bases). The germline V gene encodes CDR1 LGHDT and CDR2 YNNKEL (reference sequence). This CDR3 spans 13 amino acids. The V gene lost 4 bases and the J gene lost 15 bases, with 19 bases spanning the gap. In DNA form, the CDR3 reads TGTGCCAGCAGCCGTGGGACTTCATCCCGGGGGTTCTTC. This encodes CASSRGTSSRGFF.

This clonotype was observed many times. CDR3 protein: CASSQRPLDTQYF. The CDR3 nucleotides read TGTGCCAGCAGCCAACGACCCCTGGATACGCAGTATTTT. The chain joins TRBV14 to TRBJ2-3, with unresolved D. Germline CDR1 SGHDN, CDR2 FVKESK. The CDR3 has 13 residues. V lost 2 bases, J lost 6 bases, and 9 bases lay in between.

Ten or more counts support this clonotype. The gene calls are TRBV6-1 and TRBJ2-7, with D uncertain. CDR1 and CDR2 from the germline V gene are MNHNS and SASEGT. The length of the CDR3 is 15 residues. V dropped 5 bases and J dropped 0 bases, with 14 bases sitting between them. The CDR3, as DNA: TGTGCCAGCAGTACACTGTCGGGCCTCTCCTACGAGCAGTACTTC. Translated, it gives CASSTLSGLSYEQYF.

This clonotype was observed once. The chain carries TRBV27 and TRBJ2-1, with 9 bases matching TRBD2. The V gene's germline CDR1 is MNHEY and CDR2 SMNVEV (reference sequence). The CDR3 has 16 amino acids. J lost 4 bases, V lost 0 bases, and 4 bases had no gene match. The CDR3 loop reads CASSLSAGGLYNEQFF. The CDR3 DNA reads TGTGCCAGCAGTTTATCGGCGGGGGGGCTATACAATGAGCAGTTCTTC.

This clonotype was seen ten or more times. The chain links TRBV11-2 to TRBJ2-3; D might be TRBD1 or TRBD2, each matching 6 bases. Germline V gene data show CDR1 as SGHAT and CDR2 as FQNNGV. Trimming took off 3 bases at V and 1 base at J, with 11 bases between the two ends. The CDR3 consists of 15 residues. The CDR3 reads CASSLRGAGTDTQYF. CDR3 bases: TGTGCCAGCAGCTTGAGGGGGGCCGGCACAGATACGCAGTATTTT.

This clonotype was seen ten or more times. This rearrangement joins TRBV6-5 to TRBJ2-5, with 7 bases lining up with TRBD1. V shed 6 bases, J shed 5 bases, and the junction held 9 bases outside the gene matches. This CDR3 has 14 residues. CDR1 and CDR2 from the germline V gene are MNHEY and SVGAGI. CDR3 loop: CASRVPGTAETQYF. CDR3 nucleotide sequence: TGTGCCAGCAGAGTACCTGGGACAGCGGAGACCCAGTACTTC.

Worth noting for this clonotype: A clone one base away is much larger, so this may be a read error. The chain joins TRBV2 to TRBJ1-1; possibly TRBD1 for D (6 bases). CDR3 size: 15 residues. Germline CDR1 reads SNHLY; CDR2 reads FYNNEI. CDR3: CACSASGARNTEAFF. The CDR3, as DNA: TGTGCCTGCAGCGCATCGGGGGCCAGGAACACTGAAGCTTTCTTT.

At least ten counts were recorded for this clonotype. The V call is TRBV11-2, the J call TRBJ2-7; D possibly corresponds to TRBD2 (5 bases). Germline V CDR1 and CDR2: SGHAT, FQNNGV. CDR3 length: 13 residues. V lost 2 bases to trimming and J lost 2 bases, with 7 bases between them. CDR3: CASSLPGTYEQYF. The CDR3 DNA is TGTGCCAGCAGCTTACCCGGGACCTACGAGCAGTACTTC.

At least ten counts were recorded for this clonotype. The rearrangement joins TRBV20-1 to TRBJ2-3, with a weak D call TRBD1 (6 bases). This CDR3 region has 17 residues. CDR1 is DFQATT and CDR2 is SNEGSKA in the germline V gene (reference sequence). The ends were cut back, 0 bases at V and 5 bases at J, with 21 bases in the middle. CDR3 region: CSARDLGPRGRGDTQYF. Here the CDR3 DNA reads TGCAGTGCTAGAGATCTGGGGCCCAGGGGCCGTGGAGATACGCAGTATTTT.

This clonotype was recorded many times. This chain links TRBV4-3 with TRBJ2-1; TRBD2 matches 14 bases. Trimming took 11 bases from V and 6 from J; bases not matched to a gene: 3. The CDR3 is made up of 13 amino acids. CDR1 and CDR2 (germline): LGHNA, YSLEER. The CDR3: CASGTSGSNEQFF. The CDR3 DNA follows: TGCGCCTCCGGGACTAGCGGGAGCAATGAGCAGTTCTTC.

This rearrangement joins TRBV12-3 or TRBV12-4 to TRBJ1-6; a weak D match, TRBD1 (6 bases). Between the trimmed V and J ends, which lost 3 bases and 7 bases, there was a span of 10 bases. CDR3 length: 14 residues. In DNA, the CDR3 is TGTGCCAGCAGTTTCAGGGGCGGGAATTCACCCCTCCACTTT. Translation gives CASSFRGGNSPLHF.

This clonotype showed up many times. CDR3 in amino acids: CASSQDRGPYEQYF. DNA of the CDR3: TGCGCCAGCAGCCAAGACAGGGGCCCCTACGAGCAGTACTTC. V gene TRBV4-3 combines with J gene TRBJ2-7, with D possibly being TRBD1 (6 bases). Germline V gene lookup returns CDR1 LGHNA and CDR2 YSLEER. This CDR3 has 14 amino acids. V lost 0 bases, J lost 2 bases, and 8 bases lay in between.

This clonotype has ten or more counts. The V and J genes are TRBV7-9 and TRBJ1-2, with 7 bases fitting TRBD1. The CDR3 has 16 residues. V gave up 4 bases and J gave up 4 bases; unmatched junction bases: 12. Germline loops: CDR1 SEHNR, CDR2 FQNEAQ (reference sequence). The CDR3, as DNA: TGTGCCAGCAGCTCGGAGACAGGGTGGAGGGGCTATGGCTACACCTTC. It encodes CASSSETGWRGYGYTF.

The sample holds many counts of this clonotype. The chain combines TRBV6-2 or TRBV6-3 with TRBJ2-7, with 8 bases fitting TRBD2. From germline, CDR1 is MNHEY and CDR2 SVGEGT. Trimming at V came to 7 bases and at J to 4 bases, leaving 12 bases not matched to a gene. This CDR3 has 15 amino acids. CDR3 DNA: TGTGCCAGCACTGGGAAGGCTAGCGGGTCATACGAGCAGTACTTC. Its protein is CASTGKASGSYEQYF.

This clonotype was found a few times. The V and J genes are TRBV7-3 and TRBJ1-1; 11 bases agree with TRBD1. The CDR3 spans 16 residues. V shed 5 bases, J shed 5 bases, and the junction held 10 bases outside the gene matches. Germline V gene sequence: CDR1 SGHTA, CDR2 FQGTGA. Here the CDR3 DNA reads TGTGCCAGCAGCCCCACCGGGGACAGGGGGAGGACTGAAGCTTTCTTT. It encodes CASSPTGDRGRTEAFF.

This clonotype has more than one count but fewer than ten. This chain links TRBV7-8 with TRBJ1-2, with D possibly being TRBD1 (5 bases). Per the germline V gene, CDR1 is SGHVS and CDR2 is FQNEAQ. V lost 3 bases and J lost 4, with 9 bases in between. The CDR3 runs 13 residues. The CDR3 DNA is TGTGCCAGCAGCTTTCCCGGGGCCTATGGCTACACCTTC. Its protein product is CASSFPGAYGYTF.

This clonotype was seen a handful of times. The rearrangement links TRBV29-1 to TRBJ1-2; 12 nucleotides line up with TRBD1. Germline CDR1 and CDR2: SQVTM and ANQGSEA. Germline trimming cut 5 bases from V and 7 bases from J; bases unmatched to any gene: 8. The CDR3 runs 14 residues. CDR3 nucleotides: TGCAGCGTTACCCCGGGACAGGGGGCAGGTGGCTACACCTTC. Translated, it gives CSVTPGQGAGGYTF.

The rearrangement joins TRBV4-1 to TRBJ2-7; D call uncertain. The CDR3 length is 12 residues. The germline CDR1 and CDR2 sequences are MGHRA and YSYEKL. Trimming cost V 0 bases and J 5 bases, with 5 bases left between them. The CDR3 coding sequence is TGCGCCAGCAGCCAAGACTACGACGAGCAGTACTTC. This codes for CASSQDYDEQYF.

This clonotype was observed many times. This sequence joins TRBV6-1 and TRBJ2-1; TRBD1 aligns across 7 bases. The V gene's germline CDR1 is MNHNS and CDR2 SASEGT. V dropped 6 bases and J dropped 9; count of bases not matched to a gene: 11. The CDR3 is 14 amino acids. The CDR3 coding sequence is TGTGCCAGCAGAGAAATGACAGGGACGGGTGAGCAGTTCTTC. Protein product: CASREMTGTGEQFF.

This clonotype was observed many times. This sequence joins TRBV7-2 and TRBJ2-3; D is unclear. CDR1 SGHTA and CDR2 FQGNSA come from the germline V gene. The length of the CDR3 is 15 residues. V lost 2 bases, J lost 2 bases, and 11 bases lay in between. This chain's CDR3 is CASSLSATYTDTQYF. The CDR3, as DNA: TGTGCCAGCAGCTTATCGGCTACCTACACAGATACGCAGTATTTT.

This clonotype was seen a handful of times. The chain employs TRBV20-1 and TRBJ2-1; no definite D call. The CDR3 consists of 13 residues. V was cut by 2 bases and J by 6 bases, with 11 bases left in between. Germline V gene lookup returns CDR1 DFQATT and CDR2 SNEGSKA (reference sequence). CDR3 in DNA: TGCAGTGCTAGATTGGGCCAGGTCAATGAGCAGTTCTTC. Translating gives CSARLGQVNEQFF.

In its sample, this clonotype was seen many times. This chain uses TRBV6-2 or TRBV6-3 with TRBJ2-3; TRBD2 might be the D (5 bases). Trimming cost V 7 bases and J 5 bases, with 19 bases left between them. The CDR3 runs 15 residues. Looked up from germline, CDR1 is MNHEY and CDR2 is SVGEGT. CDR3: CASTYSFAGVDTQYF. CDR3 bases: TGTGCCAGCACCTACTCTTTTGCGGGCGTAGATACGCAGTATTTT.

The chain has TRBV5-4 and TRBJ2-7; D possibly uses TRBD1 or TRBD2 (5 bases each). The V gene lost 4 bases and the J gene lost 5 bases, with 16 bases spanning the gap. The CDR3 runs to 14 residues. The germline gives CDR1 SGHNT, CDR2 YYREEE (reference sequence). For the CDR3, the DNA is TGTGCCAGCAGCCACGGGACCACCCCCCACGAGCAGTACTTC. It is translated as CASSHGTTPHEQYF.

This chain connects TRBV12-3 or TRBV12-4 to TRBJ2-1, with TRBD2 matching 9 bases. The CDR3 has 15 residues. The V and J ends lost 4 bases and 7 bases, in that order; junction bases with no gene match: 8. CDR3 DNA sequence: TGTGCCAGCAGTTCGAGGCGGGGGGGCGGAAATGAGCAGTTCTTC. It translates to CASSSRRGGGNEQFF.

The CDR3 sequence is CATADRGFNQPQHF. CDR3 sequence (DNA): TGTGCCACCGCGGACAGGGGGTTTAATCAGCCCCAGCATTTT. The V call is TRBV6-5, the J call TRBJ1-5; 10 nucleotides agree with TRBD1. The CDR3 contains 14 residues. With 10 bases clipped from V and 4 bases from J, the junction kept 7 bases outside the gene matches. Germline lookup yields CDR1 MNHEY and CDR2 SVGAGI.

In its sample, this clonotype was seen many times. The chain is built from TRBV27 and TRBJ1-4; 8 nucleotides line up with TRBD1. The CDR3 consists of 14 residues. The germline gives CDR1 MNHEY, CDR2 SMNVEV (reference sequence). V gave up 4 bases and J gave up 8 bases; unmatched junction bases: 6. The CDR3 nucleotides are TGTGCCAGCAGTTCGGTACAGGGGGGCGAAAAACTGTTTTTT. Amino acid sequence: CASSSVQGGEKLFF.

The sample holds many counts of this clonotype. This sequence joins TRBV11-2 and TRBJ2-5; weak D call: TRBD1 (6 bases). Trimming shortened V by 2 bases and J by 4 bases, and 8 bases separated the two germline ends. CDR1 is SGHAT, CDR2 FQNNGV, per germline. The CDR3 consists of 13 residues. The CDR3 bases are TGTGCCAGCAGCTTACCAGGGGTAGAGACCCAGTACTTC. Its translation: CASSLPGVETQYF.

This clonotype has just a few counts. The V and J genes are TRBV11-2 and TRBJ2-6; D call uncertain. Germline-derived CDR1 and CDR2 are SGHAT and FQNNGV. This CDR3 has 16 amino acids. Trimming cost V 0 bases and J 0 bases, with 6 bases left between them. CDR3 sequence: CASSLDLNSGANVLTF. CDR3 sequence (DNA): TGTGCCAGCAGCTTAGATCTTAACTCTGGGGCCAACGTCCTGACTTTC.

This clonotype was counted many times. The chain employs TRBV7-2 and TRBJ2-4; D ambiguous. CDR3 length equals 14 residues. Germline CDR1 SGHTA, CDR2 FQGNSA. V was trimmed by 1 base and J by 9 bases, leaving 13 bases between them. CDR3 loop: CASSLEVGGPIQYF. CDR3 DNA: TGTGCCAGCAGCTTAGAGGTCGGTGGTCCCATTCAGTACTTC.

This clonotype was seen many times. The chain uses TRBV18 and TRBJ1-5; 7 positions agree with TRBD1. Germline trimming cut 6 bases from V and 9 bases from J; bases unmatched to any gene: 11. Germline-derived CDR1 and CDR2 are KGHSH and LQKENI. The CDR3 sequence is 14 residues long. For the CDR3, the DNA is TGTGCCAGCTCTCTAGGACAGGAGGGGTGGCCCCAGCATTTT. Its translation: CASSLGQEGWPQHF.

A few counts support this clonotype. J is TRBJ1-1 and V is TRBV6-2 or TRBV6-3; D gene uncertain. Deletions cut 5 bases from V and 0 bases from J, with 19 bases between. CDR1 is MNHEY and CDR2 is SVGEGT in the germline V gene. The CDR3 is 17 amino acids. This chain's CDR3 is CASSGYGRGNMNTEAFF. CDR3 coding DNA: TGTGCCAGCAGTGGATATGGCCGAGGCAACATGAACACTGAAGCTTTCTTT.

In its sample, this clonotype was seen a few times. V and J are TRBV6-2 or TRBV6-3 and TRBJ2-5; D not resolved. The CDR3 spans 14 residues. CDR1 is MNHEY and CDR2 is SVGEGT in the germline V gene. Trimming stripped 0 bases from V and 5 bases from J, with 10 bases between. This chain's CDR3 is CASSYSSQSETQYF. In DNA, the CDR3 is TGTGCCAGCAGTTACTCGTCACAATCGGAGACCCAGTACTTC.